This section outlines one T cell receptor beta chain sequence together with its context. Its antigen remains unidentified. The data were obtained in a study of regulatory T cells in long-lasting Graves disease. Turning to the study itself: Graves' patients, newly diagnosed, had taken antithyroid drugs under 3 months. Whole-study results and caveats: Among the persistent patients, 2,741 public clonotypes were shared, more than the 750 to 1,000 shared among new patients.

Time point specified: newly diagnosed GD, antithyroid drugs for less than 3 months. PBMC-extracted RNA yielded the TCR library. V gave up 6 bases and J gave up 5 bases; unmatched junction bases: 7. The CDR3 is 14 amino acids. Building the TCR beta libraries relied on iRepertoire HTBI primers, and CDR3 regions underwent Arm-PCR. TCRdb re-analysed the multiplex PCR reads in MiXCR, keeping a single row per CDR3 protein. This repertoire shows 300,000 to 400,000 distinct CDR3 sequences, roughly 16% found once; its top ten account for 22%. The chain carries TRBV12-3 or TRBV12-4 and TRBJ2-7; TRBD2 matches 10 bases. This receptor was identified in a female donor with Graves disease. This specimen consisted of peripheral blood mononuclear cells (PBMCs), obtained at new diagnosis, from a patient treated with antithyroid drugs. This CDR3 is CASSQAGGPHEQYF. The CDR3 DNA sequence: TGTGCCAGCAGCCAAGCGGGAGGGCCCCACGAGCAGTACTTC.